In its sample, the clone carrying this TCR beta chain was seen once. Assay used: immunoSEQ multiplex PCR; TCRdb lists only in-frame clones, some missing. The sample yields a few hundred thousand clones, around 87% seen once. The sample originates from a study of blood T cell repertoires in COVID-19. Sequenced: PBMCs or T cells enriched from blood (not recorded which). This TCR was recovered from a man in his forties or fifties in a cohort exposed to, infected with or recovered from COVID-19 (not recorded which).

In DNA, the CDR3 is TGTGCCTGGCAGGGGCGACTCAATCAGCCCCAGCATTTT. The encoded protein is CAWQGRLNQPQHF. The chain carries TRBV30 and TRBJ1-5, with D perhaps matching TRBD1 (6 bases). Germline V gene sequence: CDR1 GTSNPN, CDR2 SVGIG (reference sequence). Trimming removed 5 bases from V and 3 bases from J, with 11 bases in between. The CDR3 loop spans 13 amino acids.